The sequence of this TCR beta chain was determined in a study of blood T cell repertoires in COVID-19. Study-level background: Whether acute or convalescent, the COVID-19 samples came from the United States, Italy and Spain. In each case, the material was cDNA or gDNA derived from T cells, B-cell-depleted T cells, or PBMCs.

Original analysis: It was from reference gene primer amplification that nucleated cell counts were estimated. The protocol was immunoSEQ multiplex PCR, while the TCRdb copy is restricted to in-frame clones and leaves out a portion. Clonal size and the V and J genes are those of that table, whereas D and trimming came from the DNA. The profile covers about 81,000 clones, with 70% to 90% appearing a single time and nearly 5% taken by the ten largest. V was clipped by 4 bases and J by 2 bases, with 21 bases between them. The V gene's germline CDR1 is SGHNT and CDR2 YYREEE (reference sequence). This CDR3 comprises 17 residues.

The genes are TRBV5-4 and TRBJ1-1; a possible D gene is TRBD1 (5 bases). Source material: peripheral blood. This TCR was recovered from a woman of 80 years or more with acute or convalescent COVID-19. The DNA of the CDR3 is TGTGCCAGCAGCCATGGGCGGGGGGGTCGGTTTAACACTGAAGCTTTCTTT. This codes for CASSHGRGGRFNTEAFF.